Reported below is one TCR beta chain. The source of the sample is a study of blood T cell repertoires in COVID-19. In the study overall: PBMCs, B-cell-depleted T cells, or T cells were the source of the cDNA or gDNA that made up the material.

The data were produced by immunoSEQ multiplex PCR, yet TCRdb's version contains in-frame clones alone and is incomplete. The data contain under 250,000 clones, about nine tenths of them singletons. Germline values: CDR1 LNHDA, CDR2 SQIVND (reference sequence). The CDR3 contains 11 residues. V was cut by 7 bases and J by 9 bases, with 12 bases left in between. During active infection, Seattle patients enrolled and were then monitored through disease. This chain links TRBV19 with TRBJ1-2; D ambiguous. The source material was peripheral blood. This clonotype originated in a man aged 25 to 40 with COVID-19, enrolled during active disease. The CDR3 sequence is CASTSGGSYTF. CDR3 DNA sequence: TGTGCCAGTACCTCAGGCGGGAGCTACACCTTC.